Each of the 31 T cell receptor beta chains below was sequenced from the same sample in a study of cytomegalovirus exposure and HLA in healthy donors. This PCR relied on a set of 60 Vbeta primers and 13 Jbeta primers. Assay: immunoSEQ multiplex PCR; the TCRdb copy retains only in-frame clones and omits some. The sample yields roughly 100,000 clones, 82% seen once. The sequenced material came from PBMCs. The receptors derive from a man in his fifties or sixties in good health and CMV-seronegative.

This clone was counted once. The gene calls are TRBV18 and TRBJ2-7; D ambiguous. The CDR3 has 15 residues. From germline, CDR1 is KGHSH and CDR2 LQKENI. V was cut by 6 bases and J by 2 bases, with 17 bases left in between. The chain's CDR3 is CASSPSLGQTYEQYF. The CDR3 DNA reads TGTGCCAGCTCTCCCAGCCTAGGCCAAACCTACGAGCAGTACTTC.

The rearrangement uses TRBV19 and TRBJ2-1; 9 bases match TRBD2. Germline CDR1 reads LNHDA; CDR2 reads SQIVND (reference sequence). Trimming took 2 bases from V and 5 from J; bases not matched to a gene: 1. CDR3 size: 14 residues. The CDR3 DNA is TGTGCCAGTAGTATACTAGCGGGAAACAATGAGCAGTTCTTC. Translated: CASSILAGNNEQFF.

V gene TRBV13 combines with J gene TRBJ1-6, with TRBD1 identical over 7 bases. The CDR3 extends over 14 amino acids. CDR1 PRHDT and CDR2 FYEKMQ come from the germline V gene (reference sequence). Trimming at V came to 4 bases and at J to 8 bases, leaving 5 bases not matched to a gene. The CDR3 bases are TGTGCCAGCAGCTCAACAGGGGTTGATTCACCCCTCCACTTT. Protein: CASSSTGVDSPLHF.

The J gene is TRBJ2-7, the V gene TRBV7-9, with TRBD2 as a possible D gene (5 bases). Germline V gene data show CDR1 as SEHNR and CDR2 as FQNEAQ (reference sequence). V was trimmed by 10 bases and J by 6 bases, leaving 16 bases between them. The CDR3 consists of 12 residues. CDR3 in DNA: TGTGCCACCTCCCGTTCGGCGGGCGAGCAGTACTTC. Its protein product is CATSRSAGEQYF.

This chain joins TRBV7-3 and TRBJ2-2, with D possibly being TRBD2 (6 bases). Trimming took off 1 base at V and 7 bases at J, with 10 bases between the two ends. CDR3 size: 14 residues. Germline V gives CDR1 SGHTA, CDR2 FQGTGA. CDR3 in DNA: TGTGCCAGCAGCTTAAGGGGAGGAGACGGGGAGCTGTTTTTT. The encoded protein is CASSLRGGDGELFF.

The rearrangement uses TRBV5-1 and TRBJ2-7, with 11 bases lining up with TRBD2. Germline assignment: CDR1 SGHRS and CDR2 YFSETQ. The CDR3 is 14 amino acids. J was trimmed by 12 bases and V by 4 bases; bases with no gene match: 12. CDR3 in amino acids: CASSPEGLAVERYF. For the CDR3, the DNA is TGCGCCAGCAGCCCCGAGGGACTAGCGGTCGAGAGGTACTTC.

CDR3 sequence reads: CAWTRGARGSTDTQYF. The CDR3 coding sequence is TGTGCCTGGACCCGGGGGGCCCGGGGGTCCACAGATACGCAGTATTTT. The chain employs TRBV30 and TRBJ2-3; D might be TRBD2 (7 bases). The CDR3 covers 16 residues. Germline V gene lookup returns CDR1 GTSNPN and CDR2 SVGIG (reference sequence). The V and J ends lost 4 bases and 2 bases respectively, with 19 bases between them.

CDR3 sequence: CASSQALAEVYNEQFF. CDR3 nucleotide sequence: TGCGCCAGCAGCCAAGCTTTAGCGGAAGTCTACAATGAGCAGTTCTTC. The J gene is TRBJ2-1, the V gene TRBV4-1, with D possibly being TRBD2 (6 bases). The CDR3 loop spans 16 amino acids. CDR1 and CDR2 (germline): MGHRA, YSYEKL. V was cut by 1 base and J by 3 bases, with 13 bases left in between.

This clone appeared once. This chain links TRBV19 with TRBJ1-1, with D possibly being TRBD1 (6 bases). Germline-derived CDR1 and CDR2 are LNHDA and SQIVND (reference sequence). CDR3 length: 14 amino acids. V shed 7 bases and J shed 1 base, with 13 bases lying between them. CDR3 in DNA: TGTGCCAGTACTCCGGGACATAGGAACACTGAAGCTTTCTTT. This gives the protein CASTPGHRNTEAFF.

V usage is TRBV7-8 and J usage is TRBJ1-5; D ambiguous. Germline CDR1 and CDR2: SGHVS and FQNEAQ. This CDR3 contains 15 residues. The V end lost 2 bases, the J end lost 7 bases, and 15 bases lay between the germline ends. The CDR3, as DNA: TGTGCCAGCAGCTTATACTCCGACCGCGGGCAGCCCCAGCATTTT. This encodes CASSLYSDRGQPQHF.

The chain carries TRBV2 and TRBJ2-3, with 7 bases matching TRBD2. The ends lost 6 bases at V and 2 bases at J; junction bases unmatched: 8. The CDR3 runs 15 residues. In germline, CDR1 is SNHLY, CDR2 FYNNEI. CDR3 DNA: TGTGCCAGCAGCCGAAGGGGAGGGGACACAGATACGCAGTATTTT. Translating it yields CASSRRGGDTDTQYF.

CDR3 nucleotide sequence: TGTGCCAGTAGTATAGGAGGGGGAAGGTCTGGGGCCAACGTCCTGACTTTC. Translated: CASSIGGGRSGANVLTF. The V gene is TRBV19, the J gene TRBJ2-6; D is perhaps TRBD1 (6 bases). With 1 base removed from V and 1 base from J, the gap between germline ends came to 11 bases. This CDR3 contains 17 residues. The germline V gene has CDR1 LNHDA and CDR2 SQIVND (reference sequence). The whole variable domain, filled in from reference TRBV19 and TRBJ2-6, reads DGGITQSPKYLFRKEGQNVTLSCEQNLNHDAMYWYRQDPGQGLRLIYYSQIVNDFQKGDIAEGYSVSREKKESFPLTVTSAQKNPTAFYLCASSIGGGRSGANVLTFGAGSRLTVL.

The chain joins TRBV11-3 to TRBJ2-1; 8 bases are a match to TRBD2. After removal of 8 bases from V and 6 bases from J, the junction contained 9 bases not matched to a gene. The length of the CDR3 is 14 residues. Germline-derived CDR1 and CDR2 are SGHNT and YENEEA. The CDR3 protein is CASAPASGRNEQFF. The CDR3 DNA sequence: TGTGCCAGCGCCCCGGCTAGCGGGCGCAATGAGCAGTTCTTC.

This chain connects TRBV7-6 to TRBJ1-1; D perhaps matches TRBD1 (6 bases). The length of the CDR3 is 14 residues. With 0 bases removed from V and 1 base from J, the gap between germline ends came to 6 bases. Germline CDR1 SGHVS, CDR2 FNYEAQ. The chain's CDR3 is CASSLAGQNTEAFF. The CDR3, as DNA: TGTGCCAGCAGCTTAGCGGGACAGAACACTGAAGCTTTCTTT. Full variable domain (missing parts from reference TRBV7-6 and TRBJ1-1): GAGVSQSPRYKVTKRGQDVALRCDPISGHVSLYWYRQALGQGPEFLTYFNYEAQQDKSGLPNDRFSAERPEGSISTLTIQRTEQRDSAMYRCASSLAGQNTEAFFGQGTRLTVV.

The rearrangement joins TRBV4-3 to TRBJ2-3, with 14 bases that match TRBD2. V trimming: 2 bases; J trimming: 0 bases; junction bases outside the gene matches: 4. Per the germline V gene, CDR1 is LGHNA and CDR2 is YSLEER. The length of the CDR3 is 18 residues. DNA for the CDR3: TGCGCCAGCAGCCAACCAAGACTAGCGGGAGGGAGCACAGATACGCAGTATTTT. It codes for CASSQPRLAGGSTDTQYF.

The chain links TRBV13 to TRBJ1-1; unclear D gene. The V and J ends lost 7 bases and 4 bases respectively, with 16 bases between them. The germline V gene encodes CDR1 PRHDT and CDR2 FYEKMQ (reference sequence). The CDR3 extends over 14 amino acids. CDR3 sequence: CASTTGSRGTEAFF. The CDR3 bases are TGTGCCAGCACGACCGGGTCCCGGGGCACTGAAGCTTTCTTT.

The chain joins TRBV5-1 to TRBJ2-1; tentative D call: TRBD1 (5 bases). The CDR3 runs 15 residues. Germline loops: CDR1 SGHRS, CDR2 YFSETQ. With 1 base removed from V and 4 bases from J, the gap between germline ends came to 12 bases. The CDR3 nucleotides read TGCGCCAGCAGCTTGAGAGGCCAGGGTTACAATGAGCAGTTCTTC. Amino acids: CASSLRGQGYNEQFF.

The chain recombines TRBV6-1 with TRBJ2-7; TRBD1 agrees at 9 bases. This CDR3 contains 14 residues. Losses at the gene ends were 4 bases for V and 3 bases for J; bases not matched to a gene: 4. Germline assignment: CDR1 MNHNS and CDR2 SASEGT. DNA for the CDR3: TGTGCCAGCAGTGCTGGGACAGGGATCTACGAGCAGTACTTC. It specifies CASSAGTGIYEQYF.

The chain is built from TRBV2 and TRBJ2-2; possible D gene TRBD2, 5 bases. V was shortened by 3 bases and J by 6 bases, with 8 bases between the two germline ends. This CDR3 has 13 residues. Looked up from germline, CDR1 is SNHLY and CDR2 is FYNNEI. The CDR3 coding sequence is TGTGCCAGCAGTGATCGGGGAGCCGGGGAGCTGTTTTTT. The encoded protein is CASSDRGAGELFF.

The chain employs TRBV6-1 and TRBJ2-7; 8 bases are a match to TRBD1. The junction had 12 bases not matched to a gene; V was cut back by 2 bases and J by 3 bases. The V gene's germline CDR1 is MNHNS and CDR2 SASEGT. CDR3 size: 17 residues. The CDR3 DNA sequence: TGTGCCAGCAGTGAAACCTCGGGACAGGAAAGCGGCTACGAGCAGTACTTC. Translation: CASSETSGQESGYEQYF.

This chain uses TRBV28 with TRBJ2-4; 8 bases fit TRBD1. V dropped 9 bases and J dropped 0; count of bases not matched to a gene: 10. CDR3 length equals 16 residues. The germline CDR1 and CDR2 sequences are MDHEN and SYDVKM. The CDR3: CARTIGQGLAKNIQYF. DNA of the CDR3: TGTGCCAGGACGATAGGACAGGGACTAGCCAAAAACATTCAGTACTTC.

The V call is TRBV15, the J call TRBJ1-2; 8 bases match TRBD1. Germline assignment: CDR1 LNHNV and CDR2 YYDKDF (reference sequence). The CDR3 extends over 15 amino acids. The trim removed 5 bases at V and 3 bases at J, leaving 8 bases unmatched. CDR3: CATSPGTGPYYGYTF. Written as DNA, the CDR3 is TGTGCCACCAGCCCCGGGACAGGCCCATACTATGGCTACACCTTC.

The chain couples TRBV10-1 to TRBJ2-7; TRBD2 aligns across 11 bases. With V trimmed by 4 bases and J by 5 bases, 7 bases remained unmatched. CDR3 length: 15 residues. CDR1 WNHNN and CDR2 SYGVQD come from the germline V gene (reference sequence). CDR3 sequence: CASSGSLAGVHEQYF. The CDR3 DNA is TGCGCCAGCAGTGGGTCACTAGCGGGAGTCCACGAGCAGTACTTC.

This clone was counted only a few times. The rearrangement joins TRBV27 to TRBJ2-1, with 9 bases lining up with TRBD2. Germline V lookup: CDR1 MNHEY, CDR2 SMNVEV (reference sequence). This CDR3 region has 17 residues. J was trimmed by 3 bases and V by 4 bases; bases with no gene match: 10. The DNA for the CDR3 is TGTGCCAGCAGTTCACTTCGCGGGACTAGCAGCTACAATGAGCAGTTCTTC. This codes for CASSSLRGTSSYNEQFF.

V is TRBV4-2 and J is TRBJ1-2, with D possibly being TRBD1 (5 bases). The CDR3 has 16 amino acids. CDR1 is LGHNA and CDR2 is YNFKEQ in the germline V gene. V was shortened by 4 bases and J by 0 bases, with 15 bases between the two germline ends. CDR3 region: CASSPENTQANYGYTF. CDR3 nucleotides: TGTGCCAGCAGCCCCGAAAATACACAGGCTAACTATGGCTACACCTTC.

The chain is built from TRBV11-3 and TRBJ2-2; 8 nucleotides agree with TRBD1. The CDR3 is 14 residues long. V lost 3 bases, J lost 4 bases, and 1 base stayed unmatched. CDR1 and CDR2 from the germline V gene are SGHNT and YENEEA. CDR3 protein: CASSFQGATGELFF. The CDR3 nucleotides are TGTGCCAGCAGCTTCCAGGGGGCCACCGGGGAGCTGTTTTTT. Full variable domain (rest looked up from reference TRBV11-3 and TRBJ2-2): EAGVVQSPRYKIIEKKQPVAFWCNPISGHNTLYWYLQNLGQGPELLIRYENEEAVDDSQLPKDRFSAERLKGVDSTLKIQPAELGDSAVYLCASSFQGATGELFFGEGSRLTVL.

This clone was detected a few times. The chain has TRBV19 and TRBJ1-1; TRBD1 is a possible D gene (6 bases). This CDR3 is 14 amino acids long. The germline V gene encodes CDR1 LNHDA and CDR2 SQIVND (reference sequence). The V gene lost 5 bases and the J gene lost 0 bases, with 10 bases spanning the gap. The CDR3 region is CASSPQGMNTEAFF. The CDR3 bases are TGTGCCAGTAGTCCGCAGGGGATGAACACTGAAGCTTTCTTT.

This clone was counted only a few times. The chain has TRBV28 and TRBJ1-1; tentative D call: TRBD1 (5 bases). The CDR3 is 13 residues long. V shed 9 bases and J shed 8 bases, with 19 bases lying between them. Germline V gene lookup returns CDR1 MDHEN and CDR2 SYDVKM. The CDR3 region is CARPWDSLYEAFF. The CDR3 DNA is TGTGCCAGACCCTGGGACTCCCTTTACGAAGCTTTCTTT.

The chain carries TRBV6-5 and TRBJ2-7; 10 bases agree with TRBD2. CDR1 is MNHEY and CDR2 is SVGAGI in the germline V gene. With 8 bases clipped from V and 2 bases from J, the junction kept 9 bases outside the gene matches. The CDR3 is made up of 15 amino acids. CDR3 in DNA: TGTGCCAGCTCCGGGAGCGGGAGGGCCGCCTACGAGCAGTACTTC. This gives the protein CASSGSGRAAYEQYF.

The chain is built from TRBV6-1 and TRBJ1-1, with a possible D match to TRBD1 (6 bases). The ends were cut back, 6 bases at V and 12 bases at J, with 17 bases in the middle. The length of the CDR3 is 12 residues. Per germline, CDR1 MNHNS and CDR2 SASEGT. The CDR3 nucleotides read TGTGCCAGCAGCGAGGGGGGGGGCTTGACTTTCTTT. Its protein product is CASSEGGGLTFF.

This clone showed up just a few times. The chain combines TRBV4-3 with TRBJ2-7; TRBD1 is a possible D gene (5 bases). Trimming took 0 bases from V and 3 from J, leaving 21 bases between them. There are 18 residues in the CDR3. Germline loops: CDR1 LGHNA, CDR2 YSLEER. CDR3 protein: CASSQDRSIGQGYYEQYF. The CDR3 DNA reads TGCGCCAGCAGCCAAGATCGAAGTATCGGACAAGGGTACTACGAGCAGTACTTC.